This passage covers 30 T cell receptor beta chains from one sample sequenced in a study of patients and donors after allogeneic stem cell transplantation. TCRdb analysed the RT-PCR reads with MiXCR anew, one entry per CDR3 protein. The repertoire holds hundreds of thousands of distinct CDR3 sequences, with 13% to 15% as singletons. Sequencing input: blood, either unsorted or a sorted T cell fraction (not recorded which). These receptors all come from a human donor who was either an allogeneic HSCT recipient or a stem cell or donor lymphocyte infusion donor (not recorded which). It is not recorded whose cells these are; they may come from a transplant donor.

The chain has TRBV12-3 or TRBV12-4 and TRBJ2-2, with TRBD2 identical over 7 bases. The CDR3 is made up of 15 amino acids. V lost 5 bases and J lost 5; bases outside the gene matches: 8. The CDR3 loop reads CASSAMRRGTGELFF. The CDR3 DNA reads TGTGCCAGCAGTGCCATGAGGCGGGGGACCGGGGAGCTGTTTTTT.

This chain joins TRBV11-2 and TRBJ2-2, with 12 bases that match TRBD2. The CDR3 totals 19 residues. The germline gives CDR1 SGHAT, CDR2 FQNNGV. The V and J ends lost 3 bases and 5 bases, in that order; junction bases with no gene match: 13. CDR3 in amino acids: CASSLTHPLAGGNTGELFF. Written as DNA, the CDR3 is TGTGCCAGCAGCTTGACCCATCCGCTAGCGGGGGGGAATACCGGGGAGCTGTTTTTT.

This chain connects TRBV19 to TRBJ1-2; D not resolved. Trimming stripped 7 bases from V and 4 bases from J, with 10 bases between. Looked up from germline, CDR1 is LNHDA and CDR2 is SQIVND (reference sequence). The CDR3 length is 12 residues. This CDR3 is CASTLGAYGYTF. CDR3 DNA: TGTGCCAGTACCCTGGGAGCCTATGGCTACACCTTC.

V is TRBV20-1 and J is TRBJ2-5, with 9 bases fitting TRBD1. V lost 1 base to trimming and J lost 5 bases; unmatched junction nucleotides: 8. This CDR3 is built from 15 residues. Germline V gene data show CDR1 as DFQATT and CDR2 as SNEGSKA (reference sequence). The CDR3 protein is CSARAGDRVWETQYF. CDR3 bases: TGCAGTGCTAGAGCCGGGGACAGGGTTTGGGAGACCCAGTACTTC.

This chain links TRBV20-1 with TRBJ1-2, with D perhaps matching TRBD1 (5 bases). The V and J ends lost 4 bases and 4 bases respectively, with 10 bases between them. In germline, CDR1 is DFQATT, CDR2 SNEGSKA (reference sequence). The CDR3 sequence is 12 residues long. CDR3 protein: CSAKTEAYGYTF. Written as DNA, the CDR3 is TGCAGTGCTAAGACAGAAGCCTATGGCTACACCTTC.

J is TRBJ2-7 and V is TRBV7-9; 7 positions agree with TRBD2. V dropped 5 bases and J dropped 7; count of bases not matched to a gene: 8. Looked up from germline, CDR1 is SEHNR and CDR2 is FQNEAQ (reference sequence). This CDR3 is 13 amino acids long. The CDR3 sequence: CASSRGEGREQYF. The DNA of the CDR3 is TGTGCCAGCAGCCGGGGGGAGGGCCGGGAGCAGTACTTC.

The chain joins TRBV18 to TRBJ1-5; TRBD1 agrees at 9 bases. The CDR3 runs 17 residues. Trimming cost V 2 bases and J 0 bases; bases outside gene matches: 5. The V gene's germline CDR1 is KGHSH and CDR2 LQKENI. The CDR3 sequence: CASSPGGQGYSNQPQHF. The CDR3 region has the DNA TGTGCCAGCTCACCAGGTGGACAGGGGTATAGCAATCAGCCCCAGCATTTT.

This clonotype was detected ten times or more. The rearrangement uses TRBV7-2 and TRBJ2-5; maybe TRBD2 (5 bases). CDR1 is SGHTA and CDR2 is FQGNSA in the germline V gene. The germline V and J ends were trimmed by 5 bases and 0 bases, with 10 bases remaining between them. CDR3 length: 14 residues. The CDR3: CASSPGVYQETQYF. For the CDR3, the DNA is TGTGCCAGCAGCCCCGGGGTCTACCAAGAGACCCAGTACTTC.

There are many counts of this clonotype. V and J are TRBV5-1 and TRBJ2-7; D may be TRBD2 (5 bases). CDR1 is SGHRS and CDR2 is YFSETQ in the germline V gene. V gave up 0 bases and J gave up 0 bases, with 10 bases separating them. The CDR3 has 15 residues. For the CDR3, the DNA is TGCGCCAGCAGCTTGGGTGTGGAGGTCTCCTACGAGCAGTACTTC. Translation: CASSLGVEVSYEQYF.

J is TRBJ1-6 and V is TRBV30; 9 nucleotides line up with TRBD1. V shed 4 bases, J shed 7 bases, and the junction held 2 bases outside the gene matches. Germline V gene lookup returns CDR1 GTSNPN and CDR2 SVGIG (reference sequence). This CDR3 comprises 13 residues. The CDR3 nucleotides are TGTGCCTGGACGACAGGGGGGAATTCACCCCTCCACTTT. Amino acid sequence: CAWTTGGNSPLHF. The full variable domain, in which reference TRBV30 and TRBJ1-6 provide the parts outside the CDR3, is SQTIHQWPATLVQPVGSPLSLECTVEGTSNPNLYWYRQAAGRGLQLLFYSVGIGQISSEVPQNLSASRPQDRQFILSSKKLLLSDSGFYLCAWTTGGNSPLHFGNGTRLTVT.

There are a few counts of this clonotype. V is TRBV7-9 and J is TRBJ1-1; no reliable D call. CDR3 size: 14 residues. V dropped 3 bases and J dropped 3 bases, with 11 bases sitting between them. Germline V gene sequence: CDR1 SEHNR, CDR2 FQNEAQ (reference sequence). Here the CDR3 reads CASSLGLRDTEAFF. In DNA form, the CDR3 reads TGTGCCAGCAGCTTGGGTTTGCGTGACACTGAAGCTTTCTTT.

This clonotype has a count of ten or more. This rearrangement joins TRBV5-6 to TRBJ1-1, with D hard to call. Germline loops: CDR1 SGHDT, CDR2 YYEEEE. This CDR3 is built from 12 residues. Trimming removed 0 bases at V and 8 bases at J, with 8 bases between. The CDR3 DNA reads TGTGCCAGCAGCTTGGTAGTAGGCGAAGCTTTCTTT. As protein: CASSLVVGEAFF.

This clonotype was counted ten times or more. The chain has TRBV6-1 and TRBJ2-3, with D possibly TRBD2 on 6 matching bases. Germline assignment: CDR1 MNHNS and CDR2 SASEGT. CDR3 length equals 16 residues. V was shortened by 5 bases and J by 0 bases, with 15 bases between the two germline ends. This CDR3 reads CASSHGGLASTDTQYF. As DNA, the CDR3 is TGTGCCAGCAGTCACGGGGGTCTAGCTAGCACAGATACGCAGTATTTT.

The V gene is TRBV20-1, the J gene TRBJ1-1, with TRBD1 as a possible D gene (5 bases). The CDR3 covers 14 residues. Between the trimmed V and J ends, which lost 2 bases and 0 bases, there was a span of 10 bases. Germline V lookup: CDR1 DFQATT, CDR2 SNEGSKA (reference sequence). CDR3 nucleotides: TGCAGTGCTAGATTGTCACAGGTGAACACTGAAGCTTTCTTT. Translating it yields CSARLSQVNTEAFF.

This clonotype was found many times. This rearrangement joins TRBV11-2 to TRBJ1-5; TRBD1 might be the D (6 bases). The CDR3 length is 14 residues. V was clipped by 3 bases and J by 6 bases, with 12 bases between them. Germline V lookup: CDR1 SGHAT, CDR2 FQNNGV. In DNA, the CDR3 is TGTGCCAGCAGCTTGGGGGGGCGCGGTCAGCCCCAGCATTTT. This sequence encodes CASSLGGRGQPQHF.

This clonotype was found many times. This chain joins TRBV30 and TRBJ1-5; no clear D gene. The CDR3 sequence is 13 residues long. Germline V gives CDR1 GTSNPN, CDR2 SVGIG (reference sequence). Trimming removed 2 bases from V and 1 base from J, with 6 bases in between. CDR3 sequence: CAWSPGSNQPQHF. CDR3 nucleotide sequence: TGTGCCTGGAGTCCCGGGAGCAATCAGCCCCAGCATTTT.

The rearrangement joins TRBV6-4 to TRBJ2-3; 9 nucleotides agree with TRBD2. Germline V gives CDR1 MRHNA, CDR2 SNTAGT. The CDR3 contains 16 residues. The V segment lost 0 bases and the J segment 4 bases; nucleotides outside the gene matches: 5. CDR3 loop: CASSDSRLAGSDTQYF. The CDR3 bases are TGTGCCAGCAGTGACTCCCGGCTAGCGGGGTCAGATACGCAGTATTTT.

The table lists this clonotype with many counts. This rearrangement joins TRBV5-1 to TRBJ2-5; D may be TRBD1 (6 bases). There are 14 residues in the CDR3. Germline V lookup: CDR1 SGHRS, CDR2 YFSETQ. V lost 2 bases and J 2 bases, leaving 10 bases between the germline ends. CDR3 sequence reads: CASSFRTVQETQYF. The CDR3 DNA follows: TGCGCCAGCAGCTTTCGGACAGTTCAAGAGACCCAGTACTTC.

This clonotype was counted at least ten times. The chain is built from TRBV3-1 and TRBJ1-1; perhaps TRBD1 as D (6 bases). The length of the CDR3 is 13 residues. Trimming left V 4 bases short and J 4 bases short, with 10 bases between. CDR1 is LGHDT, CDR2 YNNKEL, per germline (reference sequence). CDR3 in DNA: TGTGCCAGCAGCCGGGGGGCCTTCACTGAAGCTTTCTTT. This gives the protein CASSRGAFTEAFF.

This clonotype was detected a few times. V is TRBV18 and J is TRBJ1-1, with 11 bases matching TRBD1. The CDR3 extends over 14 amino acids. The junction had 4 bases not matched to a gene; V was cut back by 6 bases and J by 4 bases. Germline CDR1 KGHSH, CDR2 LQKENI. The CDR3: CASSFGTGGTEAFF. The CDR3 nucleotides are TGTGCCAGCTCGTTCGGGACAGGGGGCACTGAAGCTTTCTTT.

The table lists this clonotype with many counts. CDR3 residues: CASSSTGVLGGYTF. The CDR3 nucleotides read TGTGCCAGCAGCTCAACAGGGGTCCTAGGGGGCTACACCTTC. V usage is TRBV11-2 and J usage is TRBJ1-2, with 7 bases aligning to TRBD1. Germline V lookup: CDR1 SGHAT, CDR2 FQNNGV. The CDR3 loop spans 14 amino acids. V gave up 4 bases and J gave up 8 bases; unmatched junction bases: 10.

This clonotype was found a few times. In DNA, the CDR3 is TGTGCCAGCGGCGCCGCGCTGTTGAATGAGCAGTTCTTC. It yields the protein CASGAALLNEQFF. The genes are TRBV9 and TRBJ2-1; no clear D. CDR1 and CDR2 (germline): SGDLS, YYNGEE. V shed 7 bases and J shed 7 bases, with 15 bases lying between them. The CDR3 length is 13 residues.

The chain joins TRBV20-1 to TRBJ2-5, with a weak D call TRBD2 (6 bases). The CDR3 loop spans 13 amino acids. CDR1 and CDR2 from the germline V gene are DFQATT and SNEGSKA (reference sequence). The V end was cut by 0 bases, the J end by 3 bases, with 8 bases between. CDR3 DNA sequence: TGCAGTGCTAGAGAGGCGGGGAAAGAGACCCAGTACTTC. This gives the protein CSAREAGKETQYF.

This clonotype was seen ten or more times. This chain connects TRBV5-1 to TRBJ2-7; D uncertain. Trimming stripped 1 base from V and 2 bases from J, with 10 bases between. Per germline, CDR1 SGHRS and CDR2 YFSETQ. CDR3 length: 14 amino acids. CDR3 coding DNA: TGCGCCAGCAGCTTGAGGGTGGGAACCTACGAGCAGTACTTC. It yields the protein CASSLRVGTYEQYF.

The J gene is TRBJ2-1, the V gene TRBV12-3 or TRBV12-4, with TRBD1 matching 9 bases. The ends lost 11 bases at V and 7 bases at J; junction bases unmatched: 6. This CDR3 has 12 residues. The CDR3 here is CASKQGANEQFF. Written as DNA, the CDR3 is TGTGCCTCCAAACAGGGGGCTAATGAGCAGTTCTTC.

At least ten counts were recorded for this clonotype. This chain uses TRBV6-5 with TRBJ2-7; 10 bases are shared with TRBD1. The CDR3 totals 16 residues. Looked up from germline, CDR1 is MNHEY and CDR2 is SVGAGI. With 2 bases clipped from V and 3 bases from J, the junction kept 7 bases outside the gene matches. The CDR3 sequence: CASSYVGQGKYYEQYF. Written as DNA, the CDR3 is TGTGCCAGCAGTTACGTGGGACAGGGGAAATACTACGAGCAGTACTTC.

This clonotype was counted only a few times. The chain joins TRBV29-1 to TRBJ2-6; D perhaps matches TRBD1 (5 bases). V lost 4 bases, J lost 2 bases, and 9 bases lay in between. Germline CDR1 is SQVTM and CDR2 is ANQGSEA. The CDR3 is made up of 14 amino acids. This CDR3 is CSVGIGAGANVLTF. The CDR3, as DNA: TGCAGCGTTGGTATAGGGGCTGGGGCCAACGTCCTGACTTTC.

This clonotype was seen at least ten times. The chain couples TRBV27 to TRBJ2-1, with 9 nucleotides matching TRBD2. There are 19 residues in the CDR3. Germline loops: CDR1 MNHEY, CDR2 SMNVEV (reference sequence). The V and J ends lost 6 bases and 0 bases, in that order; junction bases with no gene match: 15. In DNA, the CDR3 is TGTGCCAGCAGGATACCGGGGACTAGCCCTATTTCCTCCTACAATGAGCAGTTCTTC. Translating gives CASRIPGTSPISSYNEQFF.

The CDR3 reads CASSLAADYNEQFF. CDR3 bases: TGTGCCAGCAGCCTTGCGGCAGACTACAATGAGCAGTTCTTC. V is TRBV28 and J is TRBJ2-1; no clear D gene. Germline V gene lookup returns CDR1 MDHEN and CDR2 SYDVKM. This CDR3 region has 14 residues. The germline V and J ends were trimmed by 6 bases and 3 bases, with 12 bases remaining between them.

The sample holds a few counts of this clonotype. The genes are TRBV28 and TRBJ1-1; no definite D call. Deletions cut 7 bases from V and 4 bases from J, with 16 bases between. This CDR3 comprises 14 residues. The germline V gene encodes CDR1 MDHEN and CDR2 SYDVKM. CDR3 nucleotides: TGTGCCAGCACCCCGGCGGGGTCGGGCACTGAAGCTTTCTTT. It translates to CASTPAGSGTEAFF.